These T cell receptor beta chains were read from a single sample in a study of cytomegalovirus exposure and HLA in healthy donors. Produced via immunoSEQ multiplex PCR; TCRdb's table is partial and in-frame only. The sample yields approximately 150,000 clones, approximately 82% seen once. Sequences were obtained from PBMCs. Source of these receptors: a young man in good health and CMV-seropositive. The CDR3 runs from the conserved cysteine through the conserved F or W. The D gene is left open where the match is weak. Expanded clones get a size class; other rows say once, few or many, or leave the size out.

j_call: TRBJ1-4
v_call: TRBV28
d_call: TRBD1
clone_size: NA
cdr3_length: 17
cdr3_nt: TGTGCCAGCAGCCCCGGGGCAGGGGGATTAATGGGGGAAAAACTGTTTTTT
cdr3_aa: CASSPGAGGLMGEKLFF

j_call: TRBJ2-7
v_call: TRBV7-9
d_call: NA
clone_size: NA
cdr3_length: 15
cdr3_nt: TGTGCCAGCAGCTTAGTTTCCCAGGTACCCTACGAGCAGTACTTC
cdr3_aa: CASSLVSQVPYEQYF

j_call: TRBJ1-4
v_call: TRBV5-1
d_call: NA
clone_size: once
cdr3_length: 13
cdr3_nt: TGCGCCAGCAGCTTGGTCGGACAGGAAAAACTGTTTTTT
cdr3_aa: CASSLVGQEKLFF

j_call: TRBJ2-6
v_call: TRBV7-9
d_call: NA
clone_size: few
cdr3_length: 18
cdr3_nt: TGTGCCAGCAGCTTATTAGGACAGGGACTATCTGGGGCCAACGTCCTGACTTTC
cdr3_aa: CASSLLGQGLSGANVLTF

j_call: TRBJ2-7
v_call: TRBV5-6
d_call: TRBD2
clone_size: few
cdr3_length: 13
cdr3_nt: TGTGCCAGCAGTACCGGGACTAGAGGCGAGCAGTACTTC
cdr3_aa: CASSTGTRGEQYF

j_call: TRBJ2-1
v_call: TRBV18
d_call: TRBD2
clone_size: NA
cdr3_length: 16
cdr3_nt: TGTGCCAGCTCACCTTCGCGGGGGAGCTCCTACAATGAGCAGTTCTTC
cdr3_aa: CASSPSRGSSYNEQFF

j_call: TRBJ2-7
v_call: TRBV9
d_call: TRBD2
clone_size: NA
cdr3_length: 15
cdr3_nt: TGTGCCAGCAGCCCCCAATCCAGCGGGACCTACGAGCAGTACTTC
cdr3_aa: CASSPQSSGTYEQYF

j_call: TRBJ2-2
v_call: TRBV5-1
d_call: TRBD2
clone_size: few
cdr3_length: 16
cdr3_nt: TGCGCCAGCCAACCTAGCGGGAGTCCGAACACCGGGGAGCTGTTTTTT
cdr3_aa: CASQPSGSPNTGELFF

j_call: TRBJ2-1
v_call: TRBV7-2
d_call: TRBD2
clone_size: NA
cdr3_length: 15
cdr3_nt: TGTGCCAGCAGCTCCCGGACTAGCGGTTACAATGAGCAGTTCTTC
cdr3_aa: CASSSRTSGYNEQFF

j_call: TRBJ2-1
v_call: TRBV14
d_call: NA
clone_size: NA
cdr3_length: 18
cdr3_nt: TGTGCCAGCAGCCAAGATAATTTCCGCGGGGTAGACTACAATGAGCAGTTCTTC
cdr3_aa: CASSQDNFRGVDYNEQFF

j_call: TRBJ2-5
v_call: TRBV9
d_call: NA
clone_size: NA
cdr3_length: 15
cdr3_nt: TGTGCCAGCAGCGTAGTAAGGGGGTATTTGGAGACCCAGTACTTC
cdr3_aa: CASSVVRGYLETQYF

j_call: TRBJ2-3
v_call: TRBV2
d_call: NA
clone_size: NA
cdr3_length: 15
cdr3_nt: TGTGCCAGCAGTGATTTAAACAGTTACTTCGATACGCAGTATTTT
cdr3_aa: CASSDLNSYFDTQYF

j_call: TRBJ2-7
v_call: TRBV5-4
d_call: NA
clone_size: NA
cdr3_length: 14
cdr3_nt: TGTGCCAGCAGACAGAAAGGGGCCACCTACGAGCAGTACTTC
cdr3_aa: CASRQKGATYEQYF

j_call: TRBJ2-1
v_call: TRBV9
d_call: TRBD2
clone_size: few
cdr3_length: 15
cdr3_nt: TGTGCCAGCAGCACTGGGGGGGAATTTAGTCTGGAGCAGTTCTTC
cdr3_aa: CASSTGGEFSLEQFF

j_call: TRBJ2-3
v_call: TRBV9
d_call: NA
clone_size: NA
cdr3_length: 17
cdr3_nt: TGTGCCAGCAGCACGAGAGGGGGGGCCCCTCGCACAGATACGCAGTATTTT
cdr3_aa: CASSTRGGAPRTDTQYF